The table lists the clone carrying this T cell receptor beta chain with many counts. Its antigen remains unknown. Synthesis of cDNA was performed by 5'RACE using 10-nucleotide random UMIs. TCRdb re-called the 5' RACE reads through MiXCR, storing one row per CDR3 protein. The sample records some 55,000 distinct CDR3 sequences, 7% to 10% being singletons. Regarding time point: longitudinal time-point 3. This CDR3 is built from 15 residues. Germline CDR1 and CDR2: MGHDK and SYGVNS. This sample was taken from a study of neurological immune-mediated disorders. Notes on the study in general: HTLV-1-associated myelopathy displayed the greatest TCR clonal expansion, and multiple sclerosis exhibited the smallest, lower than that of healthy controls. None of the CDR3 amino acid sequences of expanded clones recurred across subjects, suggesting private repertoires in all groups.

The source of this sequence is a woman between 40 and 55 years old in good health. The chain uses TRBV25-1 and TRBJ2-1, with D possibly being TRBD2 (6 bases). The specimen sequenced was PBMCs. The DNA for the CDR3 is TGTGTCACCCTTGGTCGGGGGATCAGCTACAATGAGCAGTTCTTC. Translation: CVTLGRGISYNEQFF.